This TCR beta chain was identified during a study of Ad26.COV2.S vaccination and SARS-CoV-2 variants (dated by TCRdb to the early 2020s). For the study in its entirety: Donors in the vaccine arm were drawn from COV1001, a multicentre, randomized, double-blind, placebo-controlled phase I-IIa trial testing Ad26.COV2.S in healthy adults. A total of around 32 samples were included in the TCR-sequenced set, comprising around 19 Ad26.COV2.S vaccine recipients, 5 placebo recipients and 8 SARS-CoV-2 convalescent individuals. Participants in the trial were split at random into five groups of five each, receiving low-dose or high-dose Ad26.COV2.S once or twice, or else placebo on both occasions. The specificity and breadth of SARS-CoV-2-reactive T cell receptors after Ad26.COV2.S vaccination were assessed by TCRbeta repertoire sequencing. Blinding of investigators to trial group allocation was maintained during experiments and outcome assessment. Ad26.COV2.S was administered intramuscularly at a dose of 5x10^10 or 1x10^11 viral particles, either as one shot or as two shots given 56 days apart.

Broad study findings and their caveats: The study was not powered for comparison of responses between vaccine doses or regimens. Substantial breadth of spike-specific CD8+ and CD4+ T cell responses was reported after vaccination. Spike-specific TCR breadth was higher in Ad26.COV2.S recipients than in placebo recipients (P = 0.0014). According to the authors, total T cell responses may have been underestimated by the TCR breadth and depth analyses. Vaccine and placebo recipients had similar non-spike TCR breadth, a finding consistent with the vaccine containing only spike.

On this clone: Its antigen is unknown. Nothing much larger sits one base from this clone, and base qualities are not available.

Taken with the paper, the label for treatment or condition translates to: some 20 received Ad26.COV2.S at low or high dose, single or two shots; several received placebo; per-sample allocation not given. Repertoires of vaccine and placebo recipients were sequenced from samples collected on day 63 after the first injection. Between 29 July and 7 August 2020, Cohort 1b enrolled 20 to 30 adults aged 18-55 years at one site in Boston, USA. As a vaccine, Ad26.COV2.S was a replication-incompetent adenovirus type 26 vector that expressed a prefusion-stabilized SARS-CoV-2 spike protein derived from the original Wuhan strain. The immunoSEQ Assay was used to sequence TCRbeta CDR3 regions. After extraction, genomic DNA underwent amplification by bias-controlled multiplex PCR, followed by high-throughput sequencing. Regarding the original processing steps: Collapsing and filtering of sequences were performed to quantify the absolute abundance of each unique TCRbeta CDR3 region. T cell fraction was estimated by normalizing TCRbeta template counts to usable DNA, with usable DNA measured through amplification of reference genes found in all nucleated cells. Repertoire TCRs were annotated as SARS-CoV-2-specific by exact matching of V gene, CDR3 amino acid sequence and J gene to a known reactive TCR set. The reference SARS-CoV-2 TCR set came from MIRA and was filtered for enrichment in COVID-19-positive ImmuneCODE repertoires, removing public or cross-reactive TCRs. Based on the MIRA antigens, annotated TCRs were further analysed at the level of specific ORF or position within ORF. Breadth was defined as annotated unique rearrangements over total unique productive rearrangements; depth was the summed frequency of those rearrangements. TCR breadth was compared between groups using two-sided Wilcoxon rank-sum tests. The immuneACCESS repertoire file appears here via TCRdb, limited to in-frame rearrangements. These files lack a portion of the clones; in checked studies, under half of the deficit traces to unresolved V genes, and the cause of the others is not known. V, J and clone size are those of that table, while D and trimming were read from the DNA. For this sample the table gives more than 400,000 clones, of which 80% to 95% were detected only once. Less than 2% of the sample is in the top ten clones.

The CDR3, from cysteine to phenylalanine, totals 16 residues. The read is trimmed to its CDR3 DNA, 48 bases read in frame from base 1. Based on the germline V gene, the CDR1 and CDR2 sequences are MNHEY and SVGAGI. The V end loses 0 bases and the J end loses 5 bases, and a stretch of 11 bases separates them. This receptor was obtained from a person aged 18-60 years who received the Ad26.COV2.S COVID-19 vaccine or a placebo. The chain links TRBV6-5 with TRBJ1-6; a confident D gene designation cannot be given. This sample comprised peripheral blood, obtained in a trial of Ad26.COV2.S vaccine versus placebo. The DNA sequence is TGTGCCAGCAGTTACTCGATGGTTTCTAATAATTCACCCCTCCACTTT. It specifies CASSYSMVSNNSPLHF.